The source of this TCR beta chain is a study of blood T cell repertoires in COVID-19. About the research overall: Collection of acute and convalescent COVID-19 samples took place in the United States, Italy and Spain. PBMCs, B-cell-depleted T cells, or T cells were the source of the cDNA or gDNA that made up the material.

The V gene lost 5 bases and the J gene lost 2 bases, with 9 bases spanning the gap. The CDR3 contains 13 residues. Germline CDR1 and CDR2: SEHNR and FQNEAQ (reference sequence). Original processing methods: How many nucleated cells were present was estimated from reference gene primer amplification. Sequencing used immunoSEQ multiplex PCR; TCRdb keeps in-frame clones, though not all of them. V and J calls and clone size follow that table, whereas D and trimming were derived from the DNA. Among approximately 74,000 clones listed, around 90% were seen once. Source material: peripheral blood. The sequence came from a woman aged 60-70 years with active COVID-19. The genes are TRBV7-9 and TRBJ2-5, with a weak D call TRBD1 (6 bases). DNA for the CDR3: TGTGCCAGCAGCGTCGGACAGCAAGAGACCCAGTACTTC. Amino acid sequence: CASSVGQQETQYF.